A single TCR beta chain is shown here with its context. This clone was seen ten or more times. Its antigen is currently not known. No much larger clonotype is one base removed from it; base qualities were not supplied. Each donor gave one peripheral blood draw, averaging roughly 0.11 L, which was collected into heparinised tubes. Naive, central memory, regulatory and stem cell-like memory CD4+ T cells were sorted on a BD FACSAria II using a panel including CD45RO, CCR7, CD25, CD127, CD95 and CD27. Purity was above 95% for every sorted population. PBMCs were isolated right away by Lymphoprep density gradient centrifugation and were stained directly, without culture. So that batch effects would be minimized, each experiment stained and sorted samples in pairs, pairing one healthy donor with one patient. The germline ends are 16 bases apart after V is trimmed by 6 bases and J by 6 bases. From the germline V gene, CDR1 is MGHDK and CDR2 is SYGVNS. Reading from cysteine to phenylalanine, the CDR3 counts 14 amino acids. Of all the DNA, just the CDR3 is kept, 42 bases in frame from base 1.

This specimen comes from a study of beta chain features in type 1 diabetes (dated by TCRdb to the late 2010s). Study-wide context: Mean age, gender distribution, total cell number and subset yield were not different between patients and healthy donors. Naive and central memory subsets were obtained from all 30 or so donors, but regulatory and stem cell-like memory subsets were isolated from only 8 patients and roughly 8 healthy donors. A total of about 100 million sorted cells were examined across all samples, and RNA yield correlated strongly with the number of cells per subset. The study compared TCRB repertoires of sorted circulating CD4+ T cell subsets between recently diagnosed type 1 diabetes patients and matched healthy donors.

Points the paper makes about the study in general: Because small numbers of individuals were included in the HLA sub-analyses, any influence of HLA type on TCRB rearrangement was left unresolved. The naive, central memory and regulatory TCRB repertoires appeared to resemble one another more closely among patients than among healthy donors. At VDJ recombination sites, type 1 diabetes patients had fewer insertions and more deleted nucleotides, which implies abnormalities in thymic rearrangement. PCR may preferentially amplify shorter templates, but because patient and control samples were amplified and corrected together, any resulting skew would affect both groups equally. Because cDNA rather than genomic DNA was sequenced, highly expressing activated cells could have been over-represented, although no difference in activation and CD3 levels was found between groups. In all four CD4+ subsets, TCRB CDR3 length was moderately but significantly shorter in type 1 diabetes patients.

All of the isolated RNA was reverse transcribed with the High Capacity cDNA Reverse Transcription Kit, so expressed TCRB transcripts were sequenced. Naive, central memory and regulatory T cell samples underwent deep immunoSEQ sequencing, averaging about 3.57 million total reads per sample. After sorted cells were lysed in RLT buffer, RNA was extracted with DNase-treated RNeasy Micro or Mini kits, with the choice depending on cell number. Each cell subset was processed separately to prevent cross-contamination, with patient and healthy donor samples processed together. The immunoSEQ multiplex PCR was used to amplify TCRB sequences from cDNA, generating 87-bp fragments that spanned the CDR3 region. Amplicons were sequenced on the Illumina HiSeq platform. The study's own analysis went as follows. PCR bias was corrected computationally using synthetic template baselines, and reads within Hamming distance 2 were collapsed, with unmergeable singletons discarded. Reads were aligned against IMGT so that V, D and J genes, CDR3 length and insertions or deletions at six rearrangement sites could be assigned. Clonotype counts were normalized to sorted cell number within each subset before computing true diversity and Gini coefficients with the tcR R package. Repertoire sharing was quantified using the overlap coefficient calculated on TCRB nucleotide sequences. The source is immuneACCESS, and TCRdb retained only in-frame sequences with V and J called. Part of the clones is not carried over; for the studies checked, unresolved V genes explain less than half of this, and the remainder is unexplained. The V and J calls and the clone size are those of that table, but D and trimming were determined from the DNA. In all, the sample holds around 280,000 clones, and under 8.5% of those were seen once. The ten top clones hold roughly 0.94% of the sample.

The TCR comes from a woman under 30 in good health. This receptor chain uses TRBV25-1 and TRBJ2-3, with no D gene named confidently. The sequenced sample was central memory CD4+ T cells from blood. The CDR3 protein sequence reads: CASSQARNWDTQYF. The base sequence is TGTGCCAGCAGCCAGGCCCGAAATTGGGATACGCAGTATTTT.